This paragraph covers one TCR beta chain sequence. Its antigen is currently unknown. Trimming left V 8 bases short and J 0 bases short, with 9 bases between. This CDR3 has 13 residues. Per germline, CDR1 KGHDR and CDR2 SFDVKD. This entry belongs to a study of T cells in Graves' hyperthyroidism and ophthalmopathy. Study summary: Any treatment followed the collection of peripheral blood at initial diagnosis.

Amplified regions were TCR beta CDR3 sequences from RNA transcripts. First-round RT-PCR of the TCR CDR3 relied on the HTBI primer set. TCRdb ran MiXCR on the multiplex PCR reads and lists one entry per CDR3 protein. This table holds 600,000 or so distinct CDR3 sequences, 13% to 15% found once. Clinical symptoms, serum thyroxine, TRAb, thyroid ultrasound and orbital computed tomography informed diagnoses. The PBMCs had their origin in around 10 ml of fresh peripheral blood. Study findings and constraints: Blood also contained most expanded thyroid clonotypes above 0.001.

The receptor's source is a woman aged 18-29 years with Graves' ophthalmopathy. This rearrangement joins TRBV24-1 to TRBJ1-2, with D tentatively TRBD1 (5 bases). The sample taken for sequencing was blood. CDR3 region: CATKGRANYGYTF. CDR3 in DNA: TGTGCCACCAAGGGGCGAGCTAACTATGGCTACACCTTC.